This TCR beta chain was found in a study of shared T cell receptors in the human thymus (dated by TCRdb to the early 2020s). About the full investigation: The study investigated the way shared, self-reactive T-cell receptor alpha chains are produced in the human thymus.

As for this clone: It lacks a known antigen. The sample holds no much larger clone one base away, and base qualities are not on file.

From cysteine to phenylalanine, the CDR3 is 17 amino acids long. Solely the CDR3 DNA is kept, with 51 bases framed from the first base. Trimming removed 1 base from V and 0 bases from J; the gene matches leave 4 bases unexplained. CDR1 and CDR2 were assigned from the germline V gene (reference sequence) as SEHNR and FQNEAQ. Libraries were constructed by the immunoSEQ multiplex PCR assay. The table comes from immuneACCESS by way of TCRdb, which keeps in-frame sequences with V and J called. Part of the clones is missing from these tables; in studies checked, under half for an unresolved V gene and the rest for unknown reasons. The sample records 700,000 or so clones, approximately 83% of which are singletons. The top ten hold roughly 0.01% of the sample. Separately, the same data were catalogued under a study of human thymus T cells. That second report states: Donors were immunologically healthy infants undergoing open corrective cardiac surgery for congenital heart defects in Finland. Thymus tissue was obtained as surgical resects removed during corrective cardiac surgery. Usage of V and J gene segments appeared to be biased in both the thymic and the peripheral blood repertoires. Highly overlapping thymic TCR repertoires among unrelated individuals were reported in the related research. TCR alpha and beta repertoires from seven to nine infant thymus samples and a few related peripheral blood samples were characterized in the study. Donor ages ranged from about 7 to 244 days, and the cohort comprised over five male and a couple of female infants. Thymocytes were mechanically released from the tissue and were stored as pellets of roughly 10-32 million cells at -70 degrees C. Genomic DNA was extracted from frozen cell pellets with a QIAsymphony instrument. The immunoSEQ multiplex PCR assay was used to amplify the TCRB and TCRAD loci from a standardized quantity of quality-controlled genomic DNA. Amplicons spanned the V(D)J region at a length sufficient to cover the CDR3 and identify V and J genes. The amplicons were sequenced on an Illumina platform via the commercial immunoSEQ service. Primer bias and sequencing errors were corrected using previously described methods, and TCRAD and TCRB definitions followed the IMGT database. Analysis of the repertoires was done with immunoSEQ Analyzer 3.0 and VDJTools and included basic statistics, V/J segment usage, diversity estimates, rarefaction and pairwise overlap. Chao1, ChaoE, Efron-Thisted, Shannon and inverse Simpson indices were used to estimate diversity, which was also estimated on datasets down-sampled to the smallest sample. For repertoire overlap, CDR3 nucleotide sequence, V gene and J gene had to match strictly, and clustering was done by Jaccard-based multidimensional scaling. On average, thymus samples gave 750,000 to 950,000 unique TCRB clonotypes, whereas blood samples gave 80,000 to 85,000.

Material: thymocytes. The chain was built from TRBV7-9 and TRBJ1-3, and 9 bases in between align with TRBD1. The sequence came from a girl under three years old with a congenital heart defect. Donor details come from another sample of the same person, matched by shared clones. The CDR3 corresponds to CASSLEEDRGSGNTIYF. The DNA sequence is TGTGCCAGCAGCTTAGAGGAGGACAGGGGCTCTGGAAACACCATATATTTT.